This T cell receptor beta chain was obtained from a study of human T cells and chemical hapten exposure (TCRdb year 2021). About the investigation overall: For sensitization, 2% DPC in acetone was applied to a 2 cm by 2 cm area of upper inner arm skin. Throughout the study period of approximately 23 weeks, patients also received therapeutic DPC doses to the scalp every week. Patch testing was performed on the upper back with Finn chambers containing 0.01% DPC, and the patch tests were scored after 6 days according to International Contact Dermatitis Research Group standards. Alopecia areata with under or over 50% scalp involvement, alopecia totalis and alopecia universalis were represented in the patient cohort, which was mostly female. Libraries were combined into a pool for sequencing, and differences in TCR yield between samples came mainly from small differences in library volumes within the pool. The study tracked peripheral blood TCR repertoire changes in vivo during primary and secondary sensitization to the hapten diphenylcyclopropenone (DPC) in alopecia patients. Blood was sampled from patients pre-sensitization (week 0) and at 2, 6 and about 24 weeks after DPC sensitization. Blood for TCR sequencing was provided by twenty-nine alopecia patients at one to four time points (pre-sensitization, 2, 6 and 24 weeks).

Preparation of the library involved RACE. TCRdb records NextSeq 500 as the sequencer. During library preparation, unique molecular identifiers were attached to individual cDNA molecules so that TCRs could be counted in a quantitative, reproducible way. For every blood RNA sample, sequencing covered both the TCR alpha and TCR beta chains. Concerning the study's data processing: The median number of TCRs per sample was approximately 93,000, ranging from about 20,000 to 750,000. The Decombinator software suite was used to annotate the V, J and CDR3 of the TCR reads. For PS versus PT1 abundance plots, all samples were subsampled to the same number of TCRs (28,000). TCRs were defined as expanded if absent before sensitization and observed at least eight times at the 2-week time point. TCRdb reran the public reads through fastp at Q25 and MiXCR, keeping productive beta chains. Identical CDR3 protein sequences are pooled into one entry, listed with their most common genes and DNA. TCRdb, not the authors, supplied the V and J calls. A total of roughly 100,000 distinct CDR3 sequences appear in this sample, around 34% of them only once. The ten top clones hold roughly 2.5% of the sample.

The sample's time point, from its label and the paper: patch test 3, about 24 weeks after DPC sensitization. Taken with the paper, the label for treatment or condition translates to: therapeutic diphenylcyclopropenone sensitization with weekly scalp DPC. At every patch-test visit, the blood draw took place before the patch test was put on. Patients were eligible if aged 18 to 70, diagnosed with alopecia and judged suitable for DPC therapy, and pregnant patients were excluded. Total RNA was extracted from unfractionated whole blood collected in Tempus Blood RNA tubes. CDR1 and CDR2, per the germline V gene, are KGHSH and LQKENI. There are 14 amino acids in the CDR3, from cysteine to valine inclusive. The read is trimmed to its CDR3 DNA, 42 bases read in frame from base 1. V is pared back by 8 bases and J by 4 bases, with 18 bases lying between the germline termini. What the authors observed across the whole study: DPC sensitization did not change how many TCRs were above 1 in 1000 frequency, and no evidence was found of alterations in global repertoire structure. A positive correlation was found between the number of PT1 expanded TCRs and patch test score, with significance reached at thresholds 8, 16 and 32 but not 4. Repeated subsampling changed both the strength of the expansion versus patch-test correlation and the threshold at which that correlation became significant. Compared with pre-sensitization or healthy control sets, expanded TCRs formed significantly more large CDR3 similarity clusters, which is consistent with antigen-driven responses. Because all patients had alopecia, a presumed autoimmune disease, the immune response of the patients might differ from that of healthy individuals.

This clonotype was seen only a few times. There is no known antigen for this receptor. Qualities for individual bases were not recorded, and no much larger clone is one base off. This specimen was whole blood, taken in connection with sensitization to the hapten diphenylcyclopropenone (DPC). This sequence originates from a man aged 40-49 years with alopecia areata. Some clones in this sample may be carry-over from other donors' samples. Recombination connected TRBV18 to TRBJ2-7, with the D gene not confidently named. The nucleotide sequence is TGTGCCAGCCCCAGGCCTTACCGACGATACGAGCAGTACGTC. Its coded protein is CASPRPYRRYEQYV.